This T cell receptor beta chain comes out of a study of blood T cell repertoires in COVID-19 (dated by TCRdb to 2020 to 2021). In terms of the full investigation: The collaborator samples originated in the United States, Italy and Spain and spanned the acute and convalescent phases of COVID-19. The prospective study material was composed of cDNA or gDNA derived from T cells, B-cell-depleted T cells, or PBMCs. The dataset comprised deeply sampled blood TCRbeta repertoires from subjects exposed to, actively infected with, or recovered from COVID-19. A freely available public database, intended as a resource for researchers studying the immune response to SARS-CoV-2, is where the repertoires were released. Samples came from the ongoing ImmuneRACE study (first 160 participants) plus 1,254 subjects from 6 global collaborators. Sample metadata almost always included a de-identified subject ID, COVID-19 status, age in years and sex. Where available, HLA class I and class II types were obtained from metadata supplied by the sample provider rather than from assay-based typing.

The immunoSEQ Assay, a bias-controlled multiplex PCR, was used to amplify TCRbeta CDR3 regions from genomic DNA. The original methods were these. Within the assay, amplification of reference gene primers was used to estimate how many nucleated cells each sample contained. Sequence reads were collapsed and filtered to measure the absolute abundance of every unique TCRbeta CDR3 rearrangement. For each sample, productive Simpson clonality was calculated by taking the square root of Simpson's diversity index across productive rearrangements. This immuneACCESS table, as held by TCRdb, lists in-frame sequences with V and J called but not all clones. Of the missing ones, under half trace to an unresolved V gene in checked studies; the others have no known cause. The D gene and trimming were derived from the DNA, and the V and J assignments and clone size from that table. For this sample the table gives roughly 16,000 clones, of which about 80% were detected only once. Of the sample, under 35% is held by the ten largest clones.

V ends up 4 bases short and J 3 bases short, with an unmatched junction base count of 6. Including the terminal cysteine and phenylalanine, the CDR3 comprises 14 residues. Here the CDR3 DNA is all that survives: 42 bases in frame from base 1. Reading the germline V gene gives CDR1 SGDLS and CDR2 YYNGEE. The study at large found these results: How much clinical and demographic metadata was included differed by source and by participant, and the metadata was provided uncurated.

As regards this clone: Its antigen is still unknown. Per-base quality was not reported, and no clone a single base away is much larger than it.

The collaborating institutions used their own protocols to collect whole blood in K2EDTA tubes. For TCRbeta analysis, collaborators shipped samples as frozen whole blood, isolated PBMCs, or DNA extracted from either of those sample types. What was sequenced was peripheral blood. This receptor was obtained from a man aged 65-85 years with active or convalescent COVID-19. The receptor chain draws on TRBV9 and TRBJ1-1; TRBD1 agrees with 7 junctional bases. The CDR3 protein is CASSTSGQDTEAFF. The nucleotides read TGTGCCAGCAGCACAAGCGGACAGGACACTGAAGCTTTCTTT.